One and the same sample provided the 30 T cell receptor beta chains below, sequenced in a study of T cells in women clearing cervical HPV infection. Profiled with immunoSEQ multiplex PCR; TCRdb holds only in-frame clones, not every one. The table lists about 28,000 clones. The material sequenced was blood buffy coat. The source is a woman between 18 and 70 years old with a cervical HPV16 infection that either progressed to CIN3+ or cleared (not recorded which).

To note about this clone: The read is 3 residues too short to cover the CDR3 end, so that end is filled in from the germline J gene. The rearrangement uses TRBV2 and TRBJ2-1; 13 nucleotides align to TRBD2. The CDR3 contains 15 residues. The germline gives CDR1 SNHLY, CDR2 FYNNEI. J lost 6 bases, V lost 6 bases, and 5 bases had no gene match. The CDR3 is CASRRRLAGGNEQFF. CDR3 DNA, as far as it was read: TGTGCCAGCAGGAGGAGACTAGCGGGAGGCAATGAG.

This clone is called medium-sized based on its frequency. The CDR3 end falls 3 residues outside the read, so it is completed with the germline J gene. Other DNA sequences in the same sample also yield this CDR3. The chain is built from TRBV7-9 and TRBJ1-6, with 10 bases matching TRBD1. Trimming at V came to 1 base and at J to 10 bases, leaving 4 bases not matched to a gene. The CDR3 totals 15 residues. From germline, CDR1 is SEHNR and CDR2 FQNEAQ (reference sequence). CDR3 residues: CASSLGGTGVSPLHF. CDR3 DNA (partial): TGTGCCAGCAGCTTAGGCGGGACAGGGGTATCACCC.

CDR3 sequence reads: CSAIRGRETQYF. Incomplete CDR3 DNA: TGCAGCGCGATCAGGGGGCGGGAGACC. The chain joins TRBV29-1 to TRBJ2-5; 8 nucleotides line up with TRBD1. The CDR3 extends 3 residues past the end of the read, so its final part is completed from the germline J gene. The V gene end was trimmed by 7 bases and the J gene end by 5 bases; junction bases not matched to a gene: 6. Germline loops: CDR1 SQVTM, CDR2 ANQGSEA. This CDR3 has 12 residues.

Points on this clone: The read finishes 3 residues shy of the CDR3 end, and the germline J gene is used to complete it. The genes are TRBV7-2 and TRBJ2-3; the D gene is possibly TRBD2 (6 bases). Germline V gene data show CDR1 as SGHTA and CDR2 as FQGNSA. Trimming stripped 5 bases from V and 2 bases from J, with 11 bases between. This CDR3 is built from 14 residues. The CDR3 protein is CASSRSGNTDTQYF. Partial CDR3 DNA: TGTGCCAGCAGCCGTAGCGGAAACACAGATACG. Complete variable domain (other parts from reference TRBV7-2 and TRBJ2-3): GAGVSQSPSNKVTEKGKDVELRCDPISGHTALYWYRQSLGQGLEFLIYFQGNSAPDKSGLPSDRFSAERTGGSVSTLTIQRTQQEDSAVYLCASSRSGNTDTQYFGPGTRLTVL.

Note on this clone: The read ends 3 residues before the CDR3 terminus; that terminus is restored from the germline J gene. The chain carries TRBV20-1 and TRBJ1-2; 11 bases match TRBD1. Germline V gene sequence: CDR1 DFQATT, CDR2 SNEGSKA (reference sequence). The V and J ends lost 5 bases and 4 bases, in that order; junction bases with no gene match: 9. The CDR3 is made up of 15 amino acids. The part of the CDR3 DNA that was read is TGCAGTGCTGGTCCGGGACAGGGGGGTTTCTATGGC. Its protein product is CSAGPGQGGFYG. The full CDR3 protein is CSAGPGQGGFYGYTF.

With respect to this clone: An end of the junction differs from the germline gene, which may be a read error. The DNA ends 3 residues before the CDR3 does, and the rest of the CDR3 is filled in from the germline J gene. V and J are TRBV4-2 and TRBJ2-2; D gene ambiguous. Germline V lookup: CDR1 LGHNA, CDR2 YNFKEQ. The CDR3 runs 13 residues. The CDR3 loop is CASSLTNTGELFF. Partial CDR3 DNA: TGCGCCAGCAGCCTTACGAACACCGGGGAG.

As to this clone: The read ends 3 residues shy of where the CDR3 ends; the end is completed using the germline J gene. The chain uses TRBV12-3 or TRBV12-4 and TRBJ2-7; maybe TRBD1 (5 bases). Trimming removed 6 bases at V and 0 bases at J, with 15 bases between. CDR3 length equals 15 residues. The part of the CDR3 DNA that was read is TGTGCCAGCAGCCCAGTTTTCCAGGGCTCCTACGAG. Amino acid sequence: CASSPVFQGSYE. The CDR3 in full is CASSPVFQGSYEQYF.

Comments on this clone: Read coverage stops 3 residues before the CDR3 terminus; the germline J gene supplies the remainder. V gene TRBV9 combines with J gene TRBJ2-3; D perhaps matches TRBD2 (7 bases). CDR3 length: 14 residues. The germline V gene encodes CDR1 SGDLS and CDR2 YYNGEE. V was clipped by 2 bases and J by 5 bases, with 12 bases between them. The DNA read from the CDR3 is TGTGCCAGCAGCGTTTGGGGGGGCGAAGATACG. Amino acids: CASSVWGGEDT. In full, the CDR3 reads CASSVWGGEDTQYF.

For this clone: The read finishes 3 residues shy of the CDR3 end, and the germline J gene is used to complete it. This chain links TRBV6-2 or TRBV6-3 with TRBJ2-3; no clear D. With 5 bases removed from V and 3 bases from J, the gap between germline ends came to 18 bases. Germline CDR1 and CDR2: MNHEY and SVGEGT. The CDR3 has 16 residues. CDR3 protein: CASSRAGVRKTDTQYF. The part of the CDR3 DNA that was read is TGTGCCAGCAGTAGAGCAGGCGTACGGAAAACAGATACG.

Details on this clone: The observed sequence ends 3 residues before the CDR3 terminus, with the missing tail filled in from the germline J gene. The rearrangement uses TRBV18 and TRBJ1-5; no firm D call. Germline V lookup: CDR1 KGHSH, CDR2 LQKENI. This CDR3 has 16 residues. Trimming stripped 3 bases from V and 5 bases from J, with 17 bases between. The CDR3 bases that were read are TGTGCCAGCTCACCGGCGACCTCGAGCGGGCATCAGCCC. This translates into CASSPATSSGHQP. The entire CDR3 reads CASSPATSSGHQPQHF.

A remark on this clone: Read data end 3 residues before the CDR3 end; the end is taken from the germline J gene. The chain links TRBV20-1 to TRBJ1-1, with no clear D. The germline V gene encodes CDR1 DFQATT and CDR2 SNEGSKA (reference sequence). This CDR3 is built from 13 residues. The V end was cut by 4 bases, the J end by 0 bases, with 9 bases between. The CDR3 protein is CSATAVMNTEAFF. The sequenced part of the CDR3 DNA is TGCAGTGCTACGGCGGTGATGAACACTGAA.

Worth noting for this clone: Coverage ceases 3 residues before the CDR3 finishes, and the germline J gene fills in the end. The chain carries TRBV7-6 and TRBJ2-3; D perhaps matches TRBD2 (6 bases). CDR1 SGHVS and CDR2 FNYEAQ come from the germline V gene. CDR3 length: 16 amino acids. CDR3 region: CASSYQVGGPQETQYF. The DNA read from the CDR3 is TGTGCCAGCAGCTACCAAGTCGGGGGTCCCCAAGAGACG.

As for this clone: Read data end 3 residues before the CDR3 end; the end is taken from the germline J gene. V is TRBV6-2 or TRBV6-3 and J is TRBJ2-7; a weak D match, TRBD1 (6 bases). The CDR3 has 15 amino acids. V was trimmed by 7 bases and J by 3 bases, leaving 19 bases between them. Germline CDR1 MNHEY, CDR2 SVGEGT. The CDR3 here is CASTDGVLGGYEQYF. The CDR3 bases that were read are TGTGCCAGCACAGACGGGGTACTAGGGGGCTACGAG.

As concerns this clone: The read is 3 residues too short to cover the CDR3 end, so that end is filled in from the germline J gene. The V and J genes are TRBV19 and TRBJ1-2, with a possible D match to TRBD1 (5 bases). The CDR3 is 15 amino acids. Germline assignment: CDR1 LNHDA and CDR2 SQIVND (reference sequence). The covered CDR3 bases are TGTGCCAGTAGTCCCTGGACTAGCGGGACCTACGAA. This sequence encodes CASSPWTSGTYE. The CDR3 in its entirety is CASSPWTSGTYEYTF.

As to this clone: Coverage ceases 3 residues before the CDR3 finishes, and the germline J gene fills in the end. The V call is TRBV19, the J call TRBJ2-1, with 7 bases identical to TRBD2. The CDR3 totals 18 residues. CDR1 and CDR2 from the germline V gene are LNHDA and SQIVND (reference sequence). The J segment lost 0 bases and the V segment lost 6 bases, leaving 14 bases of the junction unmatched. The CDR3 protein is CASRKGSGPVLSYNEQFF. The part of the CDR3 DNA that was read is TGTGCCAGTAGGAAAGGTAGCGGGCCAGTTCTCTCCTACAATGAG.

Comment on this clone: The read stops 3 residues short of the end of the CDR3; the missing end is completed from the germline J gene. V is TRBV4-1 and J is TRBJ2-2; 10 bases are shared with TRBD2. The CDR3 totals 17 residues. The germline gives CDR1 MGHRA, CDR2 YSYEKL. Unmatched junction bases numbered 6, after V lost 0 bases and J lost 5 bases. This CDR3 reads CASSQDLTSGATGELFF. The sequenced part of the CDR3 DNA is TGCGCCAGCAGCCAAGATTTAACTAGCGGGGCGACCGGGGAG.

As regards this clone: The read terminates 3 residues before the CDR3 end, so the remaining end is supplied by the germline J gene. This chain joins TRBV5-1 and TRBJ2-2; 9 bases match TRBD2. This CDR3 contains 17 residues. Germline trimming cut 2 bases from V and 5 bases from J; bases unmatched to any gene: 10. In germline, CDR1 is SGHRS, CDR2 YFSETQ. CDR3 bases read: TGCGCCAGCAGCTTTGGAGTGGTAGCGGGAGATACCGGGGAG. Translated, it gives CASSFGVVAGDTGE. The entire CDR3 reads CASSFGVVAGDTGELFF.

Concerning this clone itself: Read coverage stops 3 residues before the CDR3 terminus; the germline J gene supplies the remainder. V usage is TRBV7-2 and J usage is TRBJ1-4, with a possible D match to TRBD1 (6 bases). Germline CDR1 SGHTA, CDR2 FQGNSA. The CDR3 consists of 13 residues. The CDR3 DNA, read in part, is TGTGCCAGCGCTGAGGGGGTTAATTCACCA. It yields the protein CASAEGVNSP. The CDR3, in full, reads CASAEGVNSPLFF.

Of note for this clone: The read terminates 3 residues before the CDR3 end, so the remaining end is supplied by the germline J gene. The rearrangement joins TRBV4-1 to TRBJ1-2, with TRBD1 matching over 7 bases. The CDR3 covers 14 residues. Germline V gives CDR1 MGHRA, CDR2 YSYEKL. CDR3 sequence reads: CASSDGDSLRGYTF. Incomplete CDR3 DNA: TGCGCCAGCAGCGACGGGGACAGCCTCCGGGGC.

Concerning this clone itself: The CDR3 is cut off 3 residues early in the read; its end comes from the germline J gene. The gene calls are TRBV20-1 and TRBJ2-3; 12 bases fit TRBD2. CDR1 DFQATT and CDR2 SNEGSKA come from the germline V gene (reference sequence). J gave up 6 bases and V 0 bases, and 16 bases lay outside the gene matches. The CDR3 extends over 19 amino acids. CDR3 DNA (partial): TGCAGTGCTAGAGAGGCGGCCCCTAGCGGGGGGGCCGTCACGGATACG. This translates into CSAREAAPSGGAVTDT. The entire CDR3 protein reads CSAREAAPSGGAVTDTQYF.

With regard to this clone: The read ends 3 residues before the CDR3 terminus; that terminus is restored from the germline J gene. V usage is TRBV2 and J usage is TRBJ2-7, with 8 bases aligning to TRBD1. This CDR3 contains 11 residues. Germline V gives CDR1 SNHLY, CDR2 FYNNEI. The V and J ends lost 10 bases and 6 bases, in that order; junction bases with no gene match: 5. The CDR3 reads CATGQGGEQYF. Partial CDR3 DNA: TGTGCCACCGGACAGGGCGGCGAG.

With regard to this clone: The read ends 3 residues shy of where the CDR3 ends; the end is completed using the germline J gene. The chain has TRBV2 and TRBJ2-3; D is perhaps TRBD1 or TRBD2 (5 bases each). Looked up from germline, CDR1 is SNHLY and CDR2 is FYNNEI. The CDR3 sequence is 13 residues long. The sequenced part of the CDR3 DNA is TGTGCCAGCGTATTCAACCAGGGAGAGACG. Protein product: CASVFNQGET. The whole CDR3 sequence is CASVFNQGETQYF.

CDR3 bases read: TGTGCCAGCAGCTTAAGTGGCGGGGGGTACCAAGAGACC. Translating gives CASSLSGGGYQET. In full, the CDR3 is CASSLSGGGYQETQYF. This chain links TRBV7-3 with TRBJ2-5; TRBD2 agrees at 8 bases. The CDR3 end is not reached by the read, which stops 3 residues before it; the germline J gene fills it in. This CDR3 has 16 residues. V lost 1 base and J lost 0; bases outside the gene matches: 4. CDR1 and CDR2 from the germline V gene are SGHTA and FQGTGA.

About this clone itself: The read halts 3 residues ahead of the CDR3 end, with the missing end drawn from the germline J gene. This chain connects TRBV19 to TRBJ2-4, with 8 bases identical to TRBD1. Germline values: CDR1 LNHDA, CDR2 SQIVND (reference sequence). The CDR3 runs to 16 residues. The part of the CDR3 DNA that was read is TGTGCCAGTAGTATAAGGTCAGGGGGCGACAACTATGGT. Translated, it gives CASSIRSGGDNYG. The entire CDR3 protein reads CASSIRSGGDNYGQYF.

This clone counts as medium-sized (0.01 to 0.1%) by frequency. Coverage ceases 3 residues before the CDR3 finishes, and the germline J gene fills in the end. V and J are TRBV12-3 or TRBV12-4 and TRBJ2-3; 7 bases agree with TRBD2. V shed 6 bases and J 0 bases; nucleotides not matched to a gene: 9. The CDR3 is made up of 16 amino acids. This chain's CDR3 is CASSLRGSGSTDTQYF. CDR3 DNA, as far as it was read: TGTGCCAGCAGCCTTCGGGGTAGCGGGAGCACAGATACG.

About this clone itself: The CDR3 extends 3 residues past the end of the read, so its final part is completed from the germline J gene. J is TRBJ2-3 and V is TRBV29-1; 15 bases are shared with TRBD2. CDR1 and CDR2 (germline): SQVTM, ANQGSEA. This CDR3 is built from 14 residues. The trim removed 6 bases at V and 6 bases at J, leaving 4 bases unmatched. CDR3 DNA, as far as it was read: TGCAGCGTCCTCGGACTAGCGGGGGGGGATACG. It encodes CSVLGLAGGDT. From start to end, the CDR3 is CSVLGLAGGDTQYF.

As concerns this clone: The CDR3 goes on 3 residues after the read ends, and that part is filled in from the germline J gene. The chain carries TRBV6-4 and TRBJ2-3; no firm D call. Germline CDR1 is MRHNA and CDR2 is SNTAGT. The length of the CDR3 is 15 residues. The germline V and J ends were trimmed by 6 bases and 2 bases, with 15 bases remaining between them. Incomplete CDR3 DNA: TGTGCCAGCAGAGGCACCCCCCTGCCCACAGATACG. Encoded protein: CASRGTPLPTDT. The entire CDR3 sequence reads CASRGTPLPTDTQYF.

Regarding this clone: The read ends 3 residues early relative to the CDR3; the germline J gene fills the gap. This chain uses TRBV2 with TRBJ1-1; TRBD1 matches at 8 bases. CDR3 size: 13 residues. Germline CDR1 SNHLY, CDR2 FYNNEI. The ends lost 9 bases at V and 6 bases at J; junction bases unmatched: 9. Partial CDR3 DNA: TGTGCCAGTCGAGTTGACAGGGGCTCTGAA. It specifies CASRVDRGSE. The CDR3, in full, reads CASRVDRGSEAFF.

Comments on this clone: The observed sequence ends 3 residues before the CDR3 terminus, with the missing tail filled in from the germline J gene. V usage is TRBV20-1 and J usage is TRBJ2-3; the match to TRBD2 covers 8 bases. Germline lookup yields CDR1 DFQATT and CDR2 SNEGSKA (reference sequence). CDR3 length equals 14 residues. CDR3 DNA (partial): TGCAGTGCTAGAGTTGCCACTAGCGGTAAGACG. Translated, it gives CSARVATSGKT. The full CDR3 protein reads CSARVATSGKTQYF.

Regarding this clone: The same CDR3 can be traced to other DNA sequences in this sample. CDR3 DNA, as far as it was read: TGTGCCAGTAGTACTCTGCCAGGGGGCAGGGATGGC. Its translation: CASSTLPGGRDG. The full CDR3 sequence reads CASSTLPGGRDGYTF. The chain recombines TRBV19 with TRBJ1-2; the match to TRBD1 covers 8 bases. The read stops 3 residues short of the end of the CDR3; the missing end is completed from the germline J gene. Germline V gene sequence: CDR1 LNHDA, CDR2 SQIVND (reference sequence). The CDR3 contains 15 residues. Trimming took 4 bases from V and 6 from J; bases not matched to a gene: 10. The variable domain in full, with the rest retrieved from reference TRBV19 and TRBJ1-2, is DGGITQSPKYLFRKEGQNVTLSCEQNLNHDAMYWYRQDPGQGLRLIYYSQIVNDFQKGDIAEGYSVSREKKESFPLTVTSAQKNPTAFYLCASSTLPGGRDGYTFGSGTRLTVV.